What follows are 10 T cell receptor beta chains derived from one specimen sequenced in a study of cytomegalovirus exposure and HLA in healthy donors. PCR used 60 Vbeta primers and 13 Jbeta primers. TCRdb's table, derived via immunoSEQ multiplex PCR, lists solely in-frame clones and lacks some. The sample holds roughly 160,000 clones, over 80% seen once. Source material: PBMCs. Source of these receptors: a male donor in good health and CMV-seronegative.

This chain connects TRBV6-1 to TRBJ1-4, with D unresolved. Trimming took 4 bases from V and 0 from J, leaving 6 bases between them. CDR1 MNHNS and CDR2 SASEGT come from the germline V gene. There are 14 residues in the CDR3. CDR3 region: CASSVSATNEKLFF. The CDR3, as DNA: TGTGCCAGCAGTGTTTCGGCAACTAATGAAAAACTGTTTTTT.

The chain uses TRBV4-1 and TRBJ1-4, with D possibly matching TRBD1 (6 bases). Trimming removed 0 bases from V and 7 bases from J, with 12 bases in between. This CDR3 has 15 amino acids. CDR1 is MGHRA, CDR2 YSYEKL, per germline. CDR3 coding DNA: TGCGCCAGCAGCCAAGACGGCAGGGGCGCTGAAAAACTGTTTTTT. This gives the protein CASSQDGRGAEKLFF.

The chain uses TRBV7-2 and TRBJ2-1; 11 nucleotides align to TRBD1. V gave up 1 base and J gave up 7 bases; unmatched junction bases: 6. Germline CDR1 reads SGHTA; CDR2 reads FQGNSA. CDR3 size: 16 residues. The CDR3 loop is CASSLGGTGGGNEQFF. The CDR3 DNA reads TGTGCCAGCAGCTTAGGGGGGACAGGGGGAGGGAATGAGCAGTTCTTC.

The rearrangement uses TRBV9 and TRBJ2-3, with 8 bases lining up with TRBD2. CDR3 length: 15 amino acids. Germline V gives CDR1 SGDLS, CDR2 YYNGEE. V shed 0 bases, J shed 0 bases, and the junction held 0 bases outside the gene matches. The CDR3 loop is CASSVGLASTDTQYF. CDR3 bases: TGTGCCAGCAGCGTAGGACTAGCGAGCACAGATACGCAGTATTTT.

CDR3 amino acids: CASSTKTGTRRYF. The CDR3 DNA reads as TGTGCCAGCAGCACCAAGACCGGGACAAGGAGGTATTTT. The chain has TRBV6-1 and TRBJ2-3; D might be TRBD1 (6 bases). The CDR3 is made up of 13 amino acids. Trimming shortened V by 6 bases and J by 14 bases, and 21 bases separated the two germline ends. Germline values: CDR1 MNHNS, CDR2 SASEGT.

The chain recombines TRBV7-9 with TRBJ1-1, with 9 positions matching TRBD1. The germline gives CDR1 SEHNR, CDR2 FQNEAQ (reference sequence). CDR3 length: 13 amino acids. The V and J ends lost 5 bases and 6 bases, in that order; junction bases with no gene match: 4. As DNA, the CDR3 is TGTGCCAGCAGCCCTCGGACAGGGGCTGAAGCTTTCTTT. Protein sequence: CASSPRTGAEAFF.

The rearrangement uses TRBV10-3 and TRBJ1-3, with a possible D match to TRBD1 (6 bases). The CDR3 runs to 16 residues. The V gene's germline CDR1 is ENHRY and CDR2 SYGVKD. Between the trimmed V and J ends, which lost 4 bases and 0 bases, there was a span of 13 bases. Here the CDR3 DNA reads TGTGCCATCAGTGTCTCCCAGGGGTTCTCTGGAAACACCATATATTTT. Its translation is CAISVSQGFSGNTIYF.

The chain recombines TRBV4-1 with TRBJ1-4, with D maybe TRBD1 (6 bases). V was clipped by 3 bases and J by 0 bases, with 11 bases between them. This CDR3 spans 16 amino acids. Germline V gives CDR1 MGHRA, CDR2 YSYEKL. The CDR3: CASSQVNRATNEKLFF. The DNA of the CDR3 is TGCGCCAGCAGCCAGGTCAACAGGGCAACTAATGAAAAACTGTTTTTT.

V is TRBV5-6 and J is TRBJ1-1, with 7 bases identical to TRBD1. In germline, CDR1 is SGHDT, CDR2 YYEEEE. V gave up 2 bases and J gave up 5 bases; unmatched junction bases: 6. CDR3 size: 14 residues. The CDR3, as DNA: TGTGCCAGCAGCTTCTTTCAGGGGGTGACTGAAGCTTTCTTT. This codes for CASSFFQGVTEAFF.

The genes are TRBV19 and TRBJ1-6, with a possible D match to TRBD1 (5 bases). In germline, CDR1 is LNHDA, CDR2 SQIVND (reference sequence). The V end was cut by 1 base, the J end by 3 bases, with 10 bases between. The length of the CDR3 is 16 residues. The chain's CDR3 is CASSIGLTDYNSPLHF. In nucleotides, the CDR3 is TGTGCCAGTAGTATAGGGCTGACAGACTATAATTCACCCCTCCACTTT.